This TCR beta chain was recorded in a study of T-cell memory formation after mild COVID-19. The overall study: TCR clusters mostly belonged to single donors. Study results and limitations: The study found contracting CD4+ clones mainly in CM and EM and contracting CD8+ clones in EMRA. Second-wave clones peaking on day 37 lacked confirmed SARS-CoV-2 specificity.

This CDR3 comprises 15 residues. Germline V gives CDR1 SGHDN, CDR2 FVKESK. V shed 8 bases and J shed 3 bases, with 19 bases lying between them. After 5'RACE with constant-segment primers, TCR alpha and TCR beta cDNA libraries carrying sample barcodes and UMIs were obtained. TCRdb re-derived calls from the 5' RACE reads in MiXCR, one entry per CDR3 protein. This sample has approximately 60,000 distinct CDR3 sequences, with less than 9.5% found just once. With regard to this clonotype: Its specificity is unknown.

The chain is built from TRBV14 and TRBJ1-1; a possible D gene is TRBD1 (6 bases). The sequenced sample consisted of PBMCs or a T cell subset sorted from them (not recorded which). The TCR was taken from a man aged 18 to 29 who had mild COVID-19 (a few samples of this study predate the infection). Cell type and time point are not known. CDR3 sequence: CASGTGTGRHTEAFF. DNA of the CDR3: TGTGCCAGCGGTACAGGGACCGGGCGCCACACTGAAGCTTTCTTT.